The 30 T cell receptor beta chains in this list originate from one sample, sequenced in a study of T cell responses to AZD1222 COVID-19 vaccine. The method was immunoSEQ multiplex PCR; TCRdb's version includes in-frame clones alone and lacks a portion of them. Of roughly 130,000 clones in the sample, about 90% were seen once. Sequences were derived from peripheral blood, sampled on day 0 of AZD1222 vaccination. Receptors were obtained from an adult in good health.

V and J are TRBV18 and TRBJ2-5, with 8 bases lining up with TRBD2. With the DNA end fitting TRBJ2-7 better, the J assignment may be wrong. The CDR3 is 14 residues long. The germline gives CDR1 KGHSH, CDR2 LQKENI. CDR3 nucleotides: TGTGCCAGCTCACCCAGCGGGGGCGCCTACGAGCAGTACTTC. Translation: CASSPSGGAYEQYF.

This clone was recorded once. This chain uses TRBV11-2 with TRBJ1-5; no definite D call. Germline CDR1 SGHAT, CDR2 FQNNGV. The CDR3 consists of 15 residues. Trimming cost V 1 base and J 3 bases, with 10 bases left between them. CDR3 amino acids: CASSLVGGYNQPQHF. DNA of the CDR3: TGTGCCAGCAGCTTAGTAGGAGGGTACAATCAGCCCCAGCATTTT.

The gene calls are TRBV4-1 and TRBJ2-1, with 14 bases fitting TRBD2. From germline, CDR1 is MGHRA and CDR2 YSYEKL. CDR3 length equals 17 residues. Trimming removed 1 base from V and 9 bases from J; junction bases left unmatched: 8. The CDR3 here is CASSQVGLAGGNGEQFF. In DNA form, the CDR3 reads TGCGCCAGCAGCCAAGTTGGACTAGCGGGAGGTAATGGTGAGCAGTTCTTC.

The rearrangement uses TRBV30 and TRBJ2-5, with 9 bases matching TRBD2. The V and J ends lost 2 bases and 5 bases, in that order; junction bases with no gene match: 6. The CDR3 has 14 amino acids. Germline V gene sequence: CDR1 GTSNPN, CDR2 SVGIG (reference sequence). The CDR3 protein is CAWSTGLARETQYF. The CDR3 DNA follows: TGTGCCTGGAGTACCGGACTAGCGCGGGAGACCCAGTACTTC.

The V call is TRBV9, the J call TRBJ1-1; tentative D call: TRBD1 (5 bases). CDR1 is SGDLS, CDR2 YYNGEE, per germline. The V end was cut by 0 bases, the J end by 0 bases, with 12 bases between. CDR3 size: 16 residues. The CDR3 reads CASSVDLGGLNTEAFF. The CDR3 coding sequence is TGTGCCAGCAGCGTAGACCTCGGGGGGTTGAACACTGAAGCTTTCTTT.

The chain combines TRBV5-4 with TRBJ1-6; TRBD1 matches 8 bases. Germline CDR1 is SGHNT and CDR2 is YYREEE (reference sequence). The trim removed 0 bases at V and 7 bases at J, leaving 3 bases unmatched. This CDR3 is 15 amino acids long. CDR3 amino acids: CASSLGTGGNSPLHF. CDR3 coding DNA: TGTGCCAGCAGCTTGGGCACAGGGGGGAATTCACCCCTCCACTTT. Using reference TRBV5-4 and TRBJ1-6 for the parts outside the CDR3, the full variable domain is ETGVTQSPTHLIKTRGQQVTLRCSSQSGHNTVSWYQQALGQGPQFIFQYYREEENGRGNFPPRFSGLQFPNYSSELNVNALELDDSALYLCASSLGTGGNSPLHFGNGTRLTVT.

This chain connects TRBV5-4 to TRBJ1-6; tentatively, D is TRBD1 (5 bases). Germline values: CDR1 SGHNT, CDR2 YYREEE (reference sequence). V lost 1 base and J lost 7, with 9 bases in between. CDR3 length: 14 amino acids. Here the CDR3 reads CASSLQGGNSPLHF. The CDR3, as DNA: TGTGCCAGCAGCTTGCAGGGTGGCAATTCACCCCTCCACTTT.

This chain uses TRBV4-1 with TRBJ1-5; 9 nucleotides align to TRBD1. V lost 2 bases and J lost 6; bases outside the gene matches: 2. Germline-derived CDR1 and CDR2 are MGHRA and YSYEKL. The CDR3 contains 14 residues. This CDR3 reads CASSQRDRVQPQHF. The CDR3 DNA follows: TGCGCCAGCAGCCAACGGGACAGGGTTCAGCCCCAGCATTTT.

The gene calls are TRBV29-1 and TRBJ1-1; no clear D gene. The CDR3 runs 11 residues. Germline loops: CDR1 SQVTM, CDR2 ANQGSEA. V lost 4 bases, J lost 0 bases, and 3 bases lay in between. CDR3 region: CSVVMNTEAFF. For the CDR3, the DNA is TGCAGCGTTGTTATGAACACTGAAGCTTTCTTT.

This rearrangement joins TRBV30 to TRBJ1-5, with a weak D call TRBD1 (6 bases). V dropped 2 bases and J dropped 6 bases, with 11 bases sitting between them. The germline CDR1 and CDR2 sequences are GTSNPN and SVGIG (reference sequence). There are 13 residues in the CDR3. The CDR3 loop is CAWSKQGGQPQHF. For the CDR3, the DNA is TGTGCCTGGAGTAAACAGGGAGGTCAGCCCCAGCATTTT.

The chain recombines TRBV9 with TRBJ2-3, with TRBD2 matching over 7 bases. Germline CDR1 reads SGDLS; CDR2 reads YYNGEE. This CDR3 has 15 residues. Trimming removed 0 bases from V and 3 bases from J; junction bases left unmatched: 4. CDR3 DNA sequence: TGTGCCAGCAGCGTAGAGGGCGGGGGTACAGATACGCAGTATTTT. It encodes CASSVEGGGTDTQYF. Full variable domain (rest looked up from reference TRBV9 and TRBJ2-3): DSGVTQTPKHLITATGQRVTLRCSPRSGDLSVYWYQQSLDQGLQFLIQYYNGEERAKGNILERFSAQQFPDLHSELNLSSLELGDSALYFCASSVEGGGTDTQYFGPGTRLTVL.

The CDR3 region is CASSLPPGGNSPLHF. CDR3 DNA: TGTGCCAGCAGTCTCCCCCCGGGGGGTAATTCACCCCTCCACTTT. This chain uses TRBV6-5 with TRBJ1-6, with a possible D match to TRBD1 (5 bases). The V gene lost 5 bases and the J gene lost 6 bases, with 14 bases spanning the gap. The germline gives CDR1 MNHEY, CDR2 SVGAGI. There are 15 residues in the CDR3.

This sequence joins TRBV5-5 and TRBJ2-5; 12 bases align to TRBD2. With V trimmed by 4 bases and J by 2 bases, 15 bases remained unmatched. The germline V gene has CDR1 SGHKS and CDR2 YYEKEE (reference sequence). This CDR3 region has 19 residues. CDR3 in DNA: TGTGCCAGCAGCGCGGCCTCTAGCGGGAGGGCCGGGGGGCAAGAGACCCAGTACTTC. The encoded protein is CASSAASSGRAGGQETQYF. Filled out from reference TRBV5-5 and TRBJ2-5, the complete variable domain reads DAGVTQSPTHLIKTRGQQVTLRCSPISGHKSVSWYQQVLGQGPQFIFQYYEKEERGRGNFPDRFSARQFPNYSSELNVNALLLGDSALYLCASSAASSGRAGGQETQYFGPGTRLLVL.

V gene TRBV4-1 combines with J gene TRBJ1-5; 8 bases agree with TRBD1. Germline CDR1 MGHRA, CDR2 YSYEKL. The V gene end was trimmed by 4 bases and the J gene end by 0 bases; junction bases not matched to a gene: 5. The CDR3 is made up of 16 amino acids. CDR3 loop: CASSPPDRASNQPQHF. The CDR3 nucleotides are TGCGCCAGCAGCCCTCCGGACAGGGCTAGCAATCAGCCCCAGCATTTT.

This chain uses TRBV11-3 with TRBJ2-1; 10 nucleotides match TRBD2. V gave up 8 bases and J gave up 7 bases; unmatched junction bases: 14. The CDR3 extends over 16 amino acids. Germline V CDR1 and CDR2: SGHNT, YENEEA. In DNA form, the CDR3 reads TGTGCCAGCCCCCAAAGCAAAAAGCGGGAGGGAAATGAGCAGTTCTTC. Protein: CASPQSKKREGNEQFF.

In the case of this clone: At the DNA level, this CDR3 is encoded by other sequences in the same sample as well. V usage is TRBV6-2 or TRBV6-3 and J usage is TRBJ1-1; 7 nucleotides align to TRBD1. The CDR3 covers 12 residues. The germline V gene has CDR1 MNHEY and CDR2 SVGEGT. V lost 3 bases to trimming and J lost 8 bases; unmatched junction nucleotides: 3. The CDR3 coding sequence is TGTGCCAGCAGTTATACAGGGGCGGAAGCTTTCTTT. Its translation: CASSYTGAEAFF.

CDR3 sequence: CASSFGGASNEKLFF. CDR3 coding DNA: TGTGCCAGCAGTTTCGGGGGGGCCTCTAATGAAAAACTGTTTTTT. The chain combines TRBV28 with TRBJ1-4, with a possible D match to TRBD1 (6 bases). The CDR3 extends over 15 amino acids. Trimming took 3 bases from V and 3 from J, leaving 11 bases between them. Germline V gives CDR1 MDHEN, CDR2 SYDVKM.

The CDR3 DNA is TGTGCCAGCTCACCGGGGGCAAATCTCGATCAGCCCCAGCATTTT. Translation: CASSPGANLDQPQHF. The rearrangement links TRBV18 to TRBJ1-5; D is perhaps TRBD1 (6 bases). The length of the CDR3 is 15 residues. Trimming removed 3 bases at V and 5 bases at J, with 14 bases between. Germline lookup yields CDR1 KGHSH and CDR2 LQKENI.

The sample holds a few counts of this clone. The chain joins TRBV19 to TRBJ2-1, with 12 bases aligning to TRBD2. This CDR3 has 16 amino acids. With V trimmed by 5 bases and J by 2 bases, 4 bases remained unmatched. Germline CDR1 and CDR2: LNHDA and SQIVND (reference sequence). The DNA for the CDR3 is TGTGCCAGTAGTGTTACTAGCGGGAGGACCTACAATGAGCAGTTCTTC. Its translation is CASSVTSGRTYNEQFF.

The gene calls are TRBV19 and TRBJ2-1; 7 positions agree with TRBD2. Per germline, CDR1 LNHDA and CDR2 SQIVND (reference sequence). With V trimmed by 4 bases and J by 6 bases, 12 bases remained unmatched. This CDR3 spans 16 amino acids. Written as DNA, the CDR3 is TGTGCCAGTAGTACTATGGGCGGGAGCCGCCCCAATGAGCAGTTCTTC. It codes for CASSTMGGSRPNEQFF.

The genes are TRBV6-2 or TRBV6-3 and TRBJ2-7, with TRBD1 matching 7 bases. The germline V gene has CDR1 MNHEY and CDR2 SVGEGT. The length of the CDR3 is 14 residues. Losses at the gene ends were 2 bases for V and 5 bases for J; bases not matched to a gene: 6. CDR3 DNA sequence: TGTGCCAGCAGTTACCAGACAGGGTCCCACGAGCAGTACTTC. As protein: CASSYQTGSHEQYF.

The chain uses TRBV6-2 or TRBV6-3 and TRBJ1-1; D not resolved. The CDR3 has 13 amino acids. The V gene lost 0 bases and the J gene lost 6 bases, with 8 bases spanning the gap. Per the germline V gene, CDR1 is MNHEY and CDR2 is SVGEGT. For the CDR3, the DNA is TGTGCCAGCAGTTACTCGTCGAGGGCTGAAGCTTTCTTT. Its translation: CASSYSSRAEAFF.

The V gene is TRBV7-6, the J gene TRBJ1-2; D may be TRBD1 (6 bases). The CDR3 runs to 13 residues. Trimming took 4 bases from V and 7 from J, leaving 13 bases between them. Germline V lookup: CDR1 SGHVS, CDR2 FNYEAQ. CDR3 in DNA: TGTGCCAGCAGCTCACCGGGGGGGGCTGGCTACACCTTC. It codes for CASSSPGGAGYTF.

This chain links TRBV14 with TRBJ1-4; TRBD1 matches at 9 bases. The junction had 5 bases not matched to a gene; V was cut back by 1 base and J by 8 bases. The CDR3 is made up of 15 amino acids. CDR1 SGHDN and CDR2 FVKESK come from the germline V gene. The CDR3 DNA is TGTGCCAGCAGCCAAGTGACAGGGGGAGACGAAAAACTGTTTTTT. This sequence encodes CASSQVTGGDEKLFF.

Concerning this clone itself: The junction does not match germline at one end; this may be a read error. This chain connects TRBV5-5 to TRBJ1-4; D gene unclear. The CDR3 runs 16 residues. CDR1 and CDR2 from the germline V gene are SGHKS and YYEKEE (reference sequence). CDR3 amino acids: CASRLGIQLGNEKLFF. The CDR3, as DNA: TGTGCCAGCAGGTTGGGAATACAGCTGGGGAATGAAAAACTGTTTTTT.

This chain joins TRBV11-3 and TRBJ2-1; D might be TRBD1 (5 bases). This CDR3 contains 14 residues. Trimming stripped 5 bases from V and 3 bases from J, with 11 bases between. Germline V gene data show CDR1 as SGHNT and CDR2 as YENEEA. CDR3 in amino acids: CASSPGQIYNEQFF. The CDR3 coding sequence is TGTGCCAGCAGCCCCGGACAAATCTACAATGAGCAGTTCTTC.

The J gene is TRBJ2-3, the V gene TRBV27; 7 nucleotides match TRBD1. The V gene's germline CDR1 is MNHEY and CDR2 SMNVEV (reference sequence). CDR3 length equals 15 residues. V shed 4 bases and J 1 base; nucleotides not matched to a gene: 5. In DNA form, the CDR3 reads TGTGCCAGCAGTTCAGAGGGGGCCCGCACAGATACGCAGTATTTT. Translation gives CASSSEGARTDTQYF.

This rearrangement joins TRBV6-2 or TRBV6-3 to TRBJ2-3; D remains ambiguous. V lost 2 bases to trimming and J lost 2 bases, with 8 bases between them. Germline CDR1 is MNHEY and CDR2 is SVGEGT. The CDR3 covers 14 residues. CDR3 residues: CASSYRPITDTQYF. In nucleotides, the CDR3 is TGTGCCAGCAGTTACCGGCCAATCACAGATACGCAGTATTTT.

The CDR3 nucleotides read TGTGCCAGCAACTTCGGGGGGGCGCGGGGTTCACCCCTCCACTTT. It yields the protein CASNFGGARGSPLHF. This chain connects TRBV6-5 to TRBJ1-6, with D perhaps matching TRBD1 (6 bases). Germline V gene data show CDR1 as MNHEY and CDR2 as SVGAGI. This CDR3 has 15 amino acids. V was cut by 7 bases and J by 9 bases, with 19 bases left in between.

The chain has TRBV28 and TRBJ2-7, with D possibly TRBD2 on 6 matching bases. V gave up 1 base and J gave up 0 bases, with 10 bases separating them. In germline, CDR1 is MDHEN, CDR2 SYDVKM. The CDR3 spans 15 residues. As DNA, the CDR3 is TGTGCCAGCAGTTTATCTAGCGCGAGCTCCTACGAGCAGTACTTC. Protein product: CASSLSSASSYEQYF. The full variable domain, in which reference TRBV28 and TRBJ2-7 provide the parts outside the CDR3, is DVKVTQSSRYLVKRTGEKVFLECVQDMDHENMFWYRQDPGLGLRLIYFSYDVKMKEKGDIPEGYSVSREKKERFSLILESASTNQTSMYLCASSLSSASSYEQYFGPGTRLTVT.